This T cell receptor (beta chain) was found in a study of cytomegalovirus exposure and HLA in healthy donors. Study conclusions and caveats: Associated with cytomegalovirus, according to the listing, were some 150 TCR beta chains. Of the V segments, some could not be distinguished, including TRBV6-2 and TRBV6-3, and were excluded.

Both 60 Vbeta primers and 13 Jbeta primers went into the PCR. Profiling relied on immunoSEQ multiplex PCR, and the TCRdb table lists in-frame clones only, not all of them. The table shows approximately 170,000 clones, with around 72% occurring only once. The CDR3 is 13 amino acids. CDR1 SEHNR and CDR2 FQNEAQ come from the germline V gene (reference sequence). The germline V and J ends were trimmed by 3 bases and 8 bases, with 13 bases remaining between them. For this clone: Antigen: not known.

Sequences were obtained from PBMCs. This TCR came from a woman aged 40-49 years in good health and CMV-seropositive. The chain couples TRBV7-9 to TRBJ1-2; D possibly corresponds to TRBD1 (5 bases). CDR3 nucleotide sequence: TGTGCCAGCAGCTTGTGGGGGGAGGGGGGCTACACCTTC. As protein: CASSLWGEGGYTF.